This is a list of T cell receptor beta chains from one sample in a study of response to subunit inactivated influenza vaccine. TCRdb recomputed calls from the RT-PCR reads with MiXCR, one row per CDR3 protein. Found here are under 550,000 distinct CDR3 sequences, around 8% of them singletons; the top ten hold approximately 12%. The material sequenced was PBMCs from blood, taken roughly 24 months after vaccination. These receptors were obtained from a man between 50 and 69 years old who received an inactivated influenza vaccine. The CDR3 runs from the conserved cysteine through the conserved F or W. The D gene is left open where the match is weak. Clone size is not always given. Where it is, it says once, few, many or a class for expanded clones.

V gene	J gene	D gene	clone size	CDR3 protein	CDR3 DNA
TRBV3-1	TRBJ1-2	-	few	CASSQGLMGFGYTF	TGTGCCAGCAGCCAAGGGTTGATGGGGTTCGGCTACACCTTC
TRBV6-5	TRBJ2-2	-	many	CASSYWTSPLANTGELFF	TGTGCCAGCAGTTATTGGACCTCCCCCCTCGCGAACACCGGGGAGCTGTTTTTT
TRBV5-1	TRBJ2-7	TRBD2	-	CASSSGGGFPYEQYF	TGCGCCAGCAGCTCCGGGGGAGGGTTCCCCTACGAGCAGTACTTC
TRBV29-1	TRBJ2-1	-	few	CSVEAQTYNEQFF	TGCAGCGTTGAAGCCCAAACCTACAATGAGCAGTTCTTC
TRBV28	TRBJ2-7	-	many	CASSAPGHISYEQYF	TGTGCCAGCAGTGCACCGGGACATATCTCCTACGAGCAGTACTTC
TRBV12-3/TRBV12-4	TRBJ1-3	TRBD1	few	CASRNPGGISGNTIYF	TGTGCCAGCAGGAACCCAGGGGGCATTTCTGGAAACACCATATATTTT
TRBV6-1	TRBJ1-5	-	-	CASSEVGNSNQPQHF	TGTGCCAGCAGTGAGGTCGGAAATAGCAATCAGCCCCAGCATTTT
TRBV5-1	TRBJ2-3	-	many	CASSFGADTQYF	TGTGCCAGCAGCTTTGGAGCAGATACGCAGTATTTT
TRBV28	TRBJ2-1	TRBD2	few	CASSFPLAGEGEEQFF	TGTGCCAGCAGTTTTCCACTAGCGGGAGAGGGGGAAGAGCAGTTCTTC
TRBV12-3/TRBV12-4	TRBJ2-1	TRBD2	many	CASSPGTSGGTEQFF	TGTGCCAGCAGTCCCGGGACTAGCGGGGGAACAGAGCAGTTCTTC
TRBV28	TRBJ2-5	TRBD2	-	CASSLWRLAGGETQYF	TGTGCCAGCAGTTTATGGAGACTAGCGGGGGGAGAGACCCAGTACTTC
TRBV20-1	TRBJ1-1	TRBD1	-	CSARKSTGWAEAFF	TGCAGTGCTAGGAAATCGACAGGGTGGGCTGAAGCTTTCTTT
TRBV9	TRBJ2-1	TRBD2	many	CASSVGSGKNEQFF	TGTGCCAGCAGCGTGGGTAGCGGGAAGAATGAGCAGTTCTTC
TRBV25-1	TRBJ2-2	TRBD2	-	CASSALAGRRTGELFF	TGTGCCAGCAGTGCATTAGCGGGAAGGCGCACCGGGGAGCTGTTTTTT
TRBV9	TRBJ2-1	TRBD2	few	CASSLAGEVSGEQFF	TGTGCCAGCAGCTTGGCGGGAGAGGTCAGTGGTGAGCAGTTCTTC
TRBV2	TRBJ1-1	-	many	CASTSGEGTEAFF	TGTGCCAGCACGAGCGGGGAGGGTACTGAAGCTTTCTTT
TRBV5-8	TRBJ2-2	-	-	CASSLLRLRQANTGELFF	TGTGCCAGCAGCTTGCTTCGCTTACGACAGGCGAACACCGGGGAGCTGTTTTTT
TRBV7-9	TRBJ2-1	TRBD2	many	CASREIGRRNEQFF	TGTGCCAGCAGAGAAATCGGGAGGCGCAATGAGCAGTTCTTC
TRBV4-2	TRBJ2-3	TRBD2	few	CASSPAGLAGDGDTQYF	TGTGCCAGCAGCCCCGCGGGACTAGCGGGGGATGGAGATACGCAGTATTTT
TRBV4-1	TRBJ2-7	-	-	CASSLLIGGSSYEQYF	TGCGCCAGCAGCCTCCTGATAGGGGGGAGCTCCTACGAGCAGTACTTC
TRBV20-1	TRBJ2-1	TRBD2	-	CSAISGTSRNEQFF	TGCAGTGCTATCTCCGGGACTAGCAGGAATGAGCAGTTCTTC
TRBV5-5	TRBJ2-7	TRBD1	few	CASSSRDRENYEQYF	TGTGCCAGCAGCTCACGGGACAGGGAAAATTACGAGCAGTACTTC
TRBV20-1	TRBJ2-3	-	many	CSANEGSTDTQYF	TGCAGTGCTAACGAGGGGTCCACAGATACGCAGTATTTT
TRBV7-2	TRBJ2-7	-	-	CASSPRDREQYF	TGTGCCAGCAGCCCCAGAGACAGGGAGCAGTACTTC
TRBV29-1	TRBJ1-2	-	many	CSAINQRGGYTF	TGCAGCGCAATAAACCAAAGGGGTGGCTACACCTTC
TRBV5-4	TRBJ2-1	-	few	CASSSLDRTYNEQFF	TGTGCCAGCAGCTCCCTGGACCGTACCTACAATGAGCAGTTCTTC
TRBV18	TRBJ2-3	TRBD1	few	CASSPRDREVQGTDTQYF	TGTGCCAGCTCACCGCGGGACAGGGAAGTGCAGGGCACAGATACGCAGTATTTT
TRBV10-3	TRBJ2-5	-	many	CAIRGVSQVTQYF	TGTGCCATCAGGGGGGTATCCCAAGTGACCCAGTACTTC
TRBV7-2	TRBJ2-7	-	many	CASSLIYGLRGYEQYF	TGTGCCAGCAGCTTAATATATGGGTTGAGGGGTTACGAGCAGTACTTC
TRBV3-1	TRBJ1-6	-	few	CASSRDTGSTLHF	TGTGCCAGCAGCCGGGACACCGGATCGACCCTCCACTTT
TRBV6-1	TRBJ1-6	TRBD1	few	CASSVDRQINSPLHF	TGTGCCAGCAGTGTGGACAGGCAGATCAATTCACCCCTCCACTTT
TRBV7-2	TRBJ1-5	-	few	CASSRDGQPQHF	TGTGCCAGCAGCCGCGACGGTCAGCCCCAGCATTTT
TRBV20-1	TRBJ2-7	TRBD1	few	CSAQDGQGRSYEQYF	TGCAGTGCCCAAGATGGACAGGGCCGTTCCTACGAGCAGTACTTC
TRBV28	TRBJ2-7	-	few	CASRKPTPYEQYF	TGTGCCAGTAGGAAGCCAACCCCCTACGAGCAGTACTTC
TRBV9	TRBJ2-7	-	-	CASSPRTFGSEQYF	TGTGCCAGCAGCCCCCGTACATTTGGGAGCGAGCAGTACTTC
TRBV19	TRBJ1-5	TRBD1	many	CASSREQGAGNQPQHF	TGTGCCAGTAGCAGAGAACAGGGGGCTGGCAATCAGCCCCAGCATTTT
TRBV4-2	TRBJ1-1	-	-	CASSQDPPGHLNTEAFF	TGTGCCAGCAGCCAAGATCCTCCGGGACATCTGAACACTGAAGCTTTCTTT
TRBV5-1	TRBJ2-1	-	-	CASSLLRGAQRLYNEQFF	TGCGCCAGCAGCTTGCTTCGGGGGGCCCAAAGACTATACAATGAGCAGTTCTTC
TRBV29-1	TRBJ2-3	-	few	CSSMGAADTQYF	TGCAGCTCAATGGGGGCGGCGGATACGCAGTATTTT
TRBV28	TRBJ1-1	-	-	CASRVAGGLNTEAFF	TGTGCCAGCAGGGTGGCTGGGGGCTTGAATACTGAAGCTTTCTTT
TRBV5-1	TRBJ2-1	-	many	CASSLTGRGRYNEQFF	TGCGCCAGCAGCTTGACGGGGCGGGGGCGCTACAATGAGCAGTTCTTC
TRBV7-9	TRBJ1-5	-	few	CASSVTENQPQHF	TGTGCCAGCAGCGTTACAGAAAATCAGCCCCAGCATTTT
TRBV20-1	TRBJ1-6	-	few	CSVSKFYGQYNSPLHF	TGCAGTGTTAGCAAATTTTACGGACAGTATAATTCACCCCTCCACTTT
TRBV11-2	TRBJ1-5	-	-	CASSLRNAGPGSNQPQHF	TGTGCCAGCAGCTTAAGAAATGCTGGCCCAGGCAGCAATCAGCCCCAGCATTTT
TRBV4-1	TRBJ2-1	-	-	CASSQDRSNYNEQFF	TGCGCCAGCAGCCAAGATAGGAGCAACTACAATGAGCAGTTCTTC
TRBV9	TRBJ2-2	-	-	CASSPGDFGTGELFF	TGTGCCAGCAGCCCGGGGGACTTCGGAACCGGGGAGCTGTTTTTT
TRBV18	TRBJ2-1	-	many	CASSPGGANEQFF	TGTGCCAGCTCACCTGGGGGCGCCAATGAGCAGTTCTTC
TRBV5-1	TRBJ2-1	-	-	CASSVRRGASEQFF	TGCGCCAGCAGCGTACGTCGGGGGGCCAGTGAGCAGTTCTTC
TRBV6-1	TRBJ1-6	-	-	CASNAGGNNSPLHF	TGTGCCAGCAACGCGGGGGGGAATAATTCACCCCTCCACTTT
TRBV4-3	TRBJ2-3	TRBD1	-	CASSRGDRGTDTQYF	TGCGCCAGCAGCCGTGGGGACAGGGGCACAGATACGCAGTATTTT
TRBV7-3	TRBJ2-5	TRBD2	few	CASSPQSGRPETQYF	TGTGCCAGCAGCCCCCAGAGCGGGAGGCCAGAGACCCAGTACTTC
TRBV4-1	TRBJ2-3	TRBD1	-	CASSRRQGTDTQYF	TGCGCCAGCAGCCGTCGACAGGGGACAGATACGCAGTATTTT
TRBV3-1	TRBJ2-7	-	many	CASSQVNYEQYF	TGTGCCAGCAGCCAAGTAAACTACGAGCAGTACTTC
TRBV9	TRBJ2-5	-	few	CASSPGGGRGGTQYF	TGTGCCAGCAGCCCGGGCGGAGGCAGAGGGGGGACCCAGTACTTC
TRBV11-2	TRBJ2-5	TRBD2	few	CASSPTSGEGPETQYF	TGTGCCAGCAGCCCCACGAGCGGGGAAGGTCCAGAGACCCAGTACTTC